Listed below are T cell receptor beta chains from one sample, sequenced in a study of molecular identifiers for immune sequencing clone quantification. TCRdb itself ran the PCR reads through MiXCR, one entry per CDR3 protein. Found here are around 480,000 distinct CDR3 sequences, about a fifth of them singletons; the top ten hold 0.84%. The specimen was naive CD8+ T cells from blood, with Jurkat cell RNA spiked in. The receptor set was obtained from a human donor in good health. Some libraries in this study had Jurkat cell RNA spiked in. The CDR3 runs from the conserved cysteine through the conserved F or W.

j_gene: TRBJ2-1
v_gene: TRBV9
CDR3aa: CASSVVGWDEQFF

j_gene: TRBJ2-7
v_gene: TRBV19
CDR3aa: CASSIWDSLAYEQYF

j_gene: TRBJ1-1
v_gene: TRBV25-1
CDR3aa: CASSVTGEGNTEAFF

j_gene: TRBJ2-7
v_gene: TRBV4-3
CDR3aa: CASSQADRVYEQYF

j_gene: TRBJ2-2
v_gene: TRBV11-3
CDR3aa: CASSLGDSGELFF

j_gene: TRBJ1-6
v_gene: TRBV5-1
CDR3aa: CASSVGQGANSPLHF

j_gene: TRBJ2-7
v_gene: TRBV20-1
CDR3aa: CSAREAQGSHEQYF

j_gene: TRBJ2-7
v_gene: TRBV6-2/TRBV6-3
CDR3aa: CASSYSALGYDYEQYF

j_gene: TRBJ2-3
v_gene: TRBV7-9
CDR3aa: CASSPPVAEITDTQYF

j_gene: TRBJ1-2
v_gene: TRBV2
CDR3aa: CASSEAWQGSYGYTF

j_gene: TRBJ2-1
v_gene: TRBV4-1
CDR3aa: CASSQESGLRSNEQFF

j_gene: TRBJ2-7
v_gene: TRBV28
CDR3aa: CASSLGGTVAYEQYF

j_gene: TRBJ2-7
v_gene: TRBV11-2
CDR3aa: CASSLGETGPLSYEQYF

j_gene: TRBJ2-3
v_gene: TRBV5-4
CDR3aa: CASSLNRGMNTDTQYF

j_gene: TRBJ2-7
v_gene: TRBV3-1
CDR3aa: CASSQDGQGLGEQYF

j_gene: TRBJ1-5
v_gene: TRBV7-2
CDR3aa: CASSLTGVEQPQHF

j_gene: TRBJ2-4
v_gene: TRBV5-1
CDR3aa: CASSLADTKAKNIQYF

j_gene: TRBJ2-7
v_gene: TRBV13
CDR3aa: CASSERQAGDYEQYF

j_gene: TRBJ1-5
v_gene: TRBV6-5
CDR3aa: CASSYLKFQPQHF

j_gene: TRBJ2-4
v_gene: TRBV7-3
CDR3aa: CASSRDGGAKNIQYF

j_gene: TRBJ2-7
v_gene: TRBV2
CDR3aa: CASSEFGYEQYF

j_gene: TRBJ2-1
v_gene: TRBV14
CDR3aa: CASSQRIAGSYNEQFF

j_gene: TRBJ2-4
v_gene: TRBV7-7
CDR3aa: CASSDEQGPKNIQYF

j_gene: TRBJ2-4
v_gene: TRBV7-9
CDR3aa: CASSLGGVSYF

j_gene: TRBJ2-7
v_gene: TRBV12-3/TRBV12-4
CDR3aa: CASSFSSSTEQYF

j_gene: TRBJ1-5
v_gene: TRBV28
CDR3aa: CASSPHGSQPQHF

j_gene: TRBJ2-3
v_gene: TRBV4-1
CDR3aa: CASSQSPGVGTDTQYF